Below are 21 T cell receptor beta chains sequenced from a single sample in a study of T cell responses to AZD1222 COVID-19 vaccine. Using immunoSEQ multiplex PCR, the repertoire was profiled, and TCRdb retains in-frame clones only, with some absent. The data contain approximately 220,000 clones, 85% to 95% of them singletons. The sequenced sample was peripheral blood, obtained on day 0 of MenACWY control vaccination. These receptors were obtained from an adult in good health.

The CDR3, as DNA: TGTGCCAGTAGTTCGAGACTAGCGGGACCCTACAATGAGCAGTTCTTC. This sequence encodes CASSSRLAGPYNEQFF. The V gene is TRBV19, the J gene TRBJ2-1; TRBD2 agrees at 11 bases. Trimming cost V 5 bases and J 2 bases; bases outside gene matches: 5. The CDR3 extends over 16 amino acids. Germline CDR1 reads LNHDA; CDR2 reads SQIVND (reference sequence).

This clone was seen just once. The V gene is TRBV5-4, the J gene TRBJ2-1; 8 positions agree with TRBD2. The CDR3 has 16 amino acids. The ends lost 0 bases at V and 4 bases at J; junction bases unmatched: 6. CDR1 is SGHNT, CDR2 YYREEE, per germline (reference sequence). The CDR3 nucleotides read TGTGCCAGCAGCTTGGATTCGAGCGGGGGTTACAATGAGCAGTTCTTC. This gives the protein CASSLDSSGGYNEQFF. Based on the CDR3 plus reference TRBV5-4 and TRBJ2-1, the full variable domain is ETGVTQSPTHLIKTRGQQVTLRCSSQSGHNTVSWYQQALGQGPQFIFQYYREEENGRGNFPPRFSGLQFPNYSSELNVNALELDDSALYLCASSLDSSGGYNEQFFGPGTRLTVL.

The CDR3 reads CASGYQGYGYTF. DNA of the CDR3: TGTGCTAGTGGTTATCAGGGGTATGGCTACACCTTC. The chain couples TRBV12-5 to TRBJ1-2; D perhaps matches TRBD1 (6 bases). The germline CDR1 and CDR2 sequences are LGHNT and FRNRAP. Trimming pared 4 bases from V and 5 bases from J, leaving 8 bases between. This CDR3 has 12 residues.

V is TRBV27 and J is TRBJ1-2; D possibly corresponds to TRBD1 (5 bases). Germline CDR1 reads MNHEY; CDR2 reads SMNVEV (reference sequence). The CDR3 length is 13 residues. Trimming shortened V by 7 bases and J by 4 bases, and 13 bases separated the two germline ends. The CDR3 spells CASKPGNRYGYTF. The DNA of the CDR3 is TGTGCCAGCAAACCAGGGAACCGCTATGGCTACACCTTC.

V usage is TRBV19 and J usage is TRBJ1-1; D may be TRBD1 (5 bases). Germline CDR1 is LNHDA and CDR2 is SQIVND (reference sequence). The CDR3 consists of 13 residues. V shed 8 bases and J shed 0 bases, with 10 bases lying between them. The CDR3 DNA reads as TGTGCCAGTCGCAGGGAGCTGAACACTGAAGCTTTCTTT. Translated, it gives CASRRELNTEAFF.

This clone was detected once. CDR3 sequence (DNA): TGTGCCAGTAGTATCGGGGCAGGGGGGCCCTACGAGCAGTACTTC. Protein: CASSIGAGGPYEQYF. This chain links TRBV19 with TRBJ2-7, with a tentative D call TRBD1 (7 bases). The ends were cut back, 3 bases at V and 2 bases at J, with 14 bases in the middle. The CDR3 is 15 residues long. Germline V gene sequence: CDR1 LNHDA, CDR2 SQIVND (reference sequence).

This chain connects TRBV28 to TRBJ1-4, with a tentative D call TRBD1 (5 bases). The germline V gene encodes CDR1 MDHEN and CDR2 SYDVKM. The CDR3 runs 15 residues. Trimming took 2 bases from V and 5 from J, leaving 12 bases between them. The CDR3 nucleotides read TGTGCCAGCAGTTTACCGGGGGAACTAAATGAAAAACTGTTTTTT. It translates to CASSLPGELNEKLFF.

This clone was detected only a few times. The chain carries TRBV7-9 and TRBJ2-2; TRBD2 agrees at 13 bases. The CDR3 covers 16 residues. Trimming cost V 1 base and J 4 bases; bases outside gene matches: 0. Germline lookup yields CDR1 SEHNR and CDR2 FQNEAQ (reference sequence). CDR3 protein: CASSLGLAGGTGELFF. The CDR3, as DNA: TGTGCCAGCAGCTTAGGACTAGCGGGGGGCACCGGGGAGCTGTTTTTT.

This clone was observed a single time. The rearrangement uses TRBV19 and TRBJ2-5; 12 positions match TRBD1. The germline gives CDR1 LNHDA, CDR2 SQIVND (reference sequence). V trimming: 6 bases; J trimming: 2 bases; junction bases outside the gene matches: 7. The CDR3 has 16 amino acids. The CDR3 DNA sequence: TGTGCCAGTAGACGCCGGGACAGGGGGCTACAAGAGACCCAGTACTTC. This translates into CASRRRDRGLQETQYF.

The chain couples TRBV29-1 to TRBJ1-1, with TRBD1 as a possible D gene (6 bases). This CDR3 has 12 amino acids. The ends were cut back, 7 bases at V and 1 base at J, with 10 bases in the middle. The germline V gene encodes CDR1 SQVTM and CDR2 ANQGSEA. CDR3 DNA: TGCAGCGCCGGACAGACGAACACTGAAGCTTTCTTT. It codes for CSAGQTNTEAFF.

This chain links TRBV7-6 with TRBJ2-7; 7 bases align to TRBD1. The CDR3 totals 13 residues. Germline lookup yields CDR1 SGHVS and CDR2 FNYEAQ. Germline trimming cut 1 base from V and 6 bases from J; bases unmatched to any gene: 3. The CDR3 here is CASSLGPGGEQYF. The CDR3 bases are TGTGCCAGCAGCTTAGGGCCAGGGGGCGAGCAGTACTTC.

This sequence joins TRBV5-6 and TRBJ1-1; D perhaps matches TRBD1 (5 bases). Trimming took off 3 bases at V and 2 bases at J, with 11 bases between the two ends. The CDR3 totals 14 residues. In germline, CDR1 is SGHDT, CDR2 YYEEEE. CDR3 bases: TGTGCCAGCAGCTATATTCAGGGTAACACTGAAGCTTTCTTT. Amino acids: CASSYIQGNTEAFF.

This clone appeared once. This chain uses TRBV19 with TRBJ2-6, with D hard to call. Trimming removed 11 bases from V and 0 bases from J, with 8 bases in between. The V gene's germline CDR1 is LNHDA and CDR2 SQIVND (reference sequence). The CDR3 consists of 13 residues. The CDR3 loop reads CALRSSGANVLTF. The CDR3 coding sequence is TGTGCCCTCCGGAGCTCTGGGGCCAACGTCCTGACTTTC.

The chain combines TRBV2 with TRBJ1-6, with D maybe TRBD1 (5 bases). The CDR3 is 15 amino acids. From germline, CDR1 is SNHLY and CDR2 FYNNEI. Trimming pared 2 bases from V and 7 bases from J, leaving 12 bases between. CDR3 amino acids: CASSEIRQQNSPLHF. The DNA of the CDR3 is TGTGCCAGCAGTGAAATAAGACAGCAAAATTCACCCCTCCACTTT. Drawing the rest from reference TRBV2 and TRBJ1-6, the complete variable domain is EPEVTQTPSHQVTQMGQEVILRCVPISNHLYFYWYRQILGQKVEFLVSFYNNEISEKSEIFDDQFSVERPDGSNFTLKIRSTKLEDSAMYFCASSEIRQQNSPLHFGNGTRLTVT.

CDR3 protein: CASRYRGLDTGELFF. The DNA for the CDR3 is TGTGCCAGCAGGTACAGGGGGCTCGACACCGGGGAGCTGTTTTTT. The V gene is TRBV6-5, the J gene TRBJ2-2; 9 bases match TRBD1. The CDR3 is made up of 15 amino acids. Per germline, CDR1 MNHEY and CDR2 SVGAGI. Trimming cost V 6 bases and J 3 bases; bases outside gene matches: 5.

The chain is built from TRBV28 and TRBJ1-4; perhaps TRBD1 as D (5 bases). V lost 6 bases and J 5 bases, leaving 13 bases between the germline ends. The CDR3 length is 14 residues. CDR1 and CDR2 (germline): MDHEN, SYDVKM. The CDR3 loop is CASSYRGANEKLFF. The CDR3 coding sequence is TGTGCCAGCAGCTACAGAGGGGCCAATGAAAAACTGTTTTTT.

The chain couples TRBV7-9 to TRBJ2-3; TRBD1 might be the D (5 bases). Germline CDR1 reads SEHNR; CDR2 reads FQNEAQ (reference sequence). The ends were cut back, 1 base at V and 6 bases at J, with 14 bases in the middle. This CDR3 is 15 amino acids long. The CDR3 is CASSLVQGSLDTQYF. The DNA for the CDR3 is TGTGCCAGCAGCTTAGTCCAGGGTTCGTTGGATACGCAGTATTTT.

In this sample, this clone turned up a few times. This rearrangement joins TRBV29-1 to TRBJ2-1; unclear D gene. This CDR3 is 13 amino acids long. V shed 4 bases and J shed 1 base, with 8 bases lying between them. The V gene's germline CDR1 is SQVTM and CDR2 ANQGSEA. For the CDR3, the DNA is TGCAGCGTTGGGGTATATTCCTACAATGAGCAGTTCTTC. It encodes CSVGVYSYNEQFF.

The genes are TRBV7-2 and TRBJ1-5; TRBD1 is a possible D gene (6 bases). The CDR3 length is 15 residues. V dropped 5 bases and J dropped 2 bases, with 13 bases sitting between them. CDR1 is SGHTA, CDR2 FQGNSA, per germline. The CDR3 here is CASSPTGGGNQPQHF. DNA for the CDR3: TGTGCCAGCAGCCCGACAGGCGGAGGCAATCAGCCCCAGCATTTT.

J is TRBJ2-1 and V is TRBV6-2 or TRBV6-3; 7 positions match TRBD1. There are 16 residues in the CDR3. The junction had 6 bases not matched to a gene; V was cut back by 4 bases and J by 0 bases. The V gene's germline CDR1 is MNHEY and CDR2 SVGEGT. CDR3 loop: CASSSRGGLSYNEQFF. The CDR3, as DNA: TGTGCCAGCAGTTCTAGAGGGGGCCTCTCCTACAATGAGCAGTTCTTC.

As to this clone: Other DNA sequences within the sample encode an identical CDR3. The rearrangement uses TRBV5-1 and TRBJ1-4; 8 bases match TRBD1. The CDR3 covers 14 residues. Trimming removed 2 bases from V and 7 bases from J; junction bases left unmatched: 4. Germline CDR1 reads SGHRS; CDR2 reads YFSETQ. The CDR3 nucleotides are TGCGCCAGCAGCTTTGGACAGGGCCGTGAAAAACTGTTTTTT. Translation: CASSFGQGREKLFF.